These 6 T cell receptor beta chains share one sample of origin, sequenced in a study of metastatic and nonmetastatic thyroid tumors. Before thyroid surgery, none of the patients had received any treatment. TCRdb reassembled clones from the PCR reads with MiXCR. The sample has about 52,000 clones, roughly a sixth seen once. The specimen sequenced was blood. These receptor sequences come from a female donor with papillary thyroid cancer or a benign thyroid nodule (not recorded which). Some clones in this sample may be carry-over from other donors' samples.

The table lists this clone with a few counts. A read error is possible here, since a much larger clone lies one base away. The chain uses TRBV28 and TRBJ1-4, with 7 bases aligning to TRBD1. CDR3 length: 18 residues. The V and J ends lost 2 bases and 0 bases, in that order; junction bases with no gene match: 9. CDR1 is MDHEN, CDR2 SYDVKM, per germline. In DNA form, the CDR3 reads TGTGCCAGCAGTTTAGGGACAGAGATTTCCGCAACTAATGAAAAACTGTTTTTT. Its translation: CASSLGTEISATNEKLFF. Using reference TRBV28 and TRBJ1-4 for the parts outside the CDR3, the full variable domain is DVKVTQSSRYLVKRTGEKVFLECVQDMDHENMFWYRQDPGLGLRLIYFSYDVKMKEKGDIPEGYSVSREKKERFSLILESASTNQTSMYLCASSLGTEISATNEKLFFGSGTQLSVL.

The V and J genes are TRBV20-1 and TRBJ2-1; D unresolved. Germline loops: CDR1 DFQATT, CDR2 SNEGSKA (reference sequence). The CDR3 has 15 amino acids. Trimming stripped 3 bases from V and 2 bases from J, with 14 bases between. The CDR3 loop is CSARVHGLAYNEQFF. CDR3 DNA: TGCAGTGCTAGGGTCCACGGGCTAGCCTACAATGAGCAGTTCTTC.

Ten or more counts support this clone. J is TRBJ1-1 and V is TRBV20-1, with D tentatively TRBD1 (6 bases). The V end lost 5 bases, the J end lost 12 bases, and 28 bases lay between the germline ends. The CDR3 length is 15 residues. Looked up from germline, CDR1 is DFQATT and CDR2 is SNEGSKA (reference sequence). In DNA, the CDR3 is TGCAGTGCTGAACCGGGGTACAGGGCTATAATCGGACCTTTCTTT. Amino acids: CSAEPGYRAIIGPFF.

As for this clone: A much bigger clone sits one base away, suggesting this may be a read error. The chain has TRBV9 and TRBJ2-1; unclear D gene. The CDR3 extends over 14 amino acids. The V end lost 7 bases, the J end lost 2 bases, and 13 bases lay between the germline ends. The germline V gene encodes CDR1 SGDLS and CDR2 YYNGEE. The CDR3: CASRYTKPYNEQFF. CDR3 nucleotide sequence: TGTGCCAGCCGCTATACGAAACCCTACAATGAGCAGTTCTTC. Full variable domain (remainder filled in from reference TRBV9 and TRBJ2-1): DSGVTQTPKHLITATGQRVTLRCSPRSGDLSVYWYQQSLDQGLQFLIQYYNGEERAKGNILERFSAQQFPDLHSELNLSSLELGDSALYFCASRYTKPYNEQFFGPGTRLTVL.

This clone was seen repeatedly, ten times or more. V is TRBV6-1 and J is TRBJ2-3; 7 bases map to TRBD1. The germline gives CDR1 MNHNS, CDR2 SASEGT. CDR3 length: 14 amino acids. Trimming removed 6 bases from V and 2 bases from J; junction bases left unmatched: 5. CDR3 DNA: TGTGCCAGCAGAGATGACAGGGCCACAGATACGCAGTATTTT. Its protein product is CASRDDRATDTQYF.

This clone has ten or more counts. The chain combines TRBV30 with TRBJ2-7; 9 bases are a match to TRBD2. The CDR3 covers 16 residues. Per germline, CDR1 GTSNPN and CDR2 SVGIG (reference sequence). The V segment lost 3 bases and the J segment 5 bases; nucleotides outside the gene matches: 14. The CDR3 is CAWSVGSGRIKHEQYF. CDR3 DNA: TGTGCCTGGAGCGTGGGAAGCGGGAGGATCAAACACGAGCAGTACTTC.